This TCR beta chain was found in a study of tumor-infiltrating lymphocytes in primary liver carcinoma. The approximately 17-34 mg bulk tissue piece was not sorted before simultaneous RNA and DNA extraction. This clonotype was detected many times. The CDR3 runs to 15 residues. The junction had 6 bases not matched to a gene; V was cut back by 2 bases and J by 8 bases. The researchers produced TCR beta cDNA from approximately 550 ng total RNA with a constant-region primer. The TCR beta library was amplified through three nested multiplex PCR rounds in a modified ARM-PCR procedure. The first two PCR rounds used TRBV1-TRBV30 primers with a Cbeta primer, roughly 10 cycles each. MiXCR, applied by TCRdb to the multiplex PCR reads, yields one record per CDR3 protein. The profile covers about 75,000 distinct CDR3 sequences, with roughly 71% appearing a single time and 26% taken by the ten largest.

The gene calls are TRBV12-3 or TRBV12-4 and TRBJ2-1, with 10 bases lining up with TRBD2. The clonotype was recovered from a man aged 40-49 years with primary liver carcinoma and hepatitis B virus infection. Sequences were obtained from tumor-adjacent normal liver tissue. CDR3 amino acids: CASSLQAGGPHEQFF. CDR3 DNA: TGTGCCAGCAGTTTACAAGCGGGAGGGCCCCATGAGCAGTTCTTC.